This passage covers 21 T cell receptor beta chains from one sample sequenced in a study of shared clonotypes between healthy human individuals. Terminally differentiated effector memory CD45RA+ cells were left out of the naive CD8 fraction, which was CD45RO-negative and positively selected for CCR7. Profiled with immunoSEQ multiplex PCR; TCRdb holds only in-frame clones, not every one. The table lists hundreds of thousands of clones, approximately 95% of them singletons, with over 0.095% in the top ten. Input material: naive CD8+ T cells sorted from blood. The receptors come from a woman under 40 in good health.

The genes are TRBV7-6 and TRBJ1-5, with D unresolved. Germline V gives CDR1 SGHVS, CDR2 FNYEAQ. This CDR3 is built from 13 residues. Trimming pared 1 base from V and 4 bases from J, leaving 5 bases between. This CDR3 reads CASSLGRNQPQHF. The CDR3 bases are TGTGCCAGCAGCTTAGGCAGAAATCAGCCCCAGCATTTT. The variable domain in full, completed from reference TRBV7-6 and TRBJ1-5, reads GAGVSQSPRYKVTKRGQDVALRCDPISGHVSLYWYRQALGQGPEFLTYFNYEAQQDKSGLPNDRFSAERPEGSISTLTIQRTEQRDSAMYRCASSLGRNQPQHFGDGTRLSIL.

Comments on this clone: Other nucleotide sequences from this sample produce the same CDR3. This sequence joins TRBV4-2 and TRBJ2-1, with 9 bases identical to TRBD2. This CDR3 contains 15 residues. J was trimmed by 2 bases and V by 1 base; bases with no gene match: 0. CDR1 and CDR2 (germline): LGHNA, YNFKEQ. CDR3 region: CASSQGTSAYNEQFF. The CDR3 DNA reads as TGTGCCAGCAGCCAAGGGACTAGCGCCTACAATGAGCAGTTCTTC.

The CDR3 DNA follows: TGCGCCAGCAGCCAAGACCTAAGCGGGGAGCTGTTTTTT. This translates into CASSQDLSGELFF. The rearrangement uses TRBV4-1 and TRBJ2-2; D not certain. The CDR3 extends over 13 amino acids. V was shortened by 0 bases and J by 7 bases, with 6 bases between the two germline ends. The germline V gene has CDR1 MGHRA and CDR2 YSYEKL.

Remarks on this clone: This specimen includes other DNA sequences encoding the same CDR3. The rearrangement joins TRBV13 to TRBJ2-7; perhaps D is TRBD1 or TRBD2 (6 bases each). This CDR3 spans 13 amino acids. CDR1 is PRHDT, CDR2 FYEKMQ, per germline (reference sequence). Trimming stripped 0 bases from V and 5 bases from J, with 8 bases between. CDR3 in DNA: TGTGCCAGCAGCTTAGGCCGGGGGCACGAGCAGTACTTC. This codes for CASSLGRGHEQYF.

The chain is built from TRBV28 and TRBJ2-3; D call uncertain. Germline assignment: CDR1 MDHEN and CDR2 SYDVKM. The CDR3 loop spans 10 amino acids. Trimming pared 10 bases from V and 6 bases from J, leaving 8 bases between. This CDR3 is CATKLDTQYF. As DNA, the CDR3 is TGTGCCACCAAGCTGGATACGCAGTATTTT.

The chain links TRBV7-8 to TRBJ2-7, with TRBD2 matching over 11 bases. The ends lost 0 bases at V and 5 bases at J; junction bases unmatched: 18. From germline, CDR1 is SGHVS and CDR2 FQNEAQ. The CDR3 sequence is 20 residues long. In DNA, the CDR3 is TGTGCCAGCAGCTTAGCGCCTAGGAGTACTAGCGGGAGTACGGGCGACGAGCAGTACTTC. Translating gives CASSLAPRSTSGSTGDEQYF.

V gene TRBV6-1 combines with J gene TRBJ2-5; D might be TRBD2 (5 bases). The CDR3 loop spans 14 amino acids. Germline assignment: CDR1 MNHNS and CDR2 SASEGT. The V end was cut by 4 bases, the J end by 5 bases, with 14 bases between. In DNA, the CDR3 is TGTGCCAGCAGTGTGAGTGGGCCGGGGGAGACCCAGTACTTC. Residues: CASSVSGPGETQYF.

The chain uses TRBV9 and TRBJ2-1, with 11 positions matching TRBD2. Losses at the gene ends were 3 bases for V and 8 bases for J; bases not matched to a gene: 7. The CDR3 covers 15 residues. Germline V lookup: CDR1 SGDLS, CDR2 YYNGEE. The CDR3 is CASSETSGDFDEQFF. The CDR3 DNA reads as TGTGCCAGCAGCGAGACTAGCGGGGACTTCGATGAGCAGTTCTTC. The whole variable domain, filled in from reference TRBV9 and TRBJ2-1, reads DSGVTQTPKHLITATGQRVTLRCSPRSGDLSVYWYQQSLDQGLQFLIQYYNGEERAKGNILERFSAQQFPDLHSELNLSSLELGDSALYFCASSETSGDFDEQFFGPGTRLTVL.

The chain links TRBV7-9 to TRBJ2-5, with D perhaps TRBD1 (5 bases). Deletions cut 7 bases from V and 0 bases from J, with 12 bases between. Germline V gene lookup returns CDR1 SEHNR and CDR2 FQNEAQ (reference sequence). The CDR3 runs 14 residues. The CDR3 DNA sequence: TGTGCCAGCACCAGGGCCGAGTACCAAGAGACCCAGTACTTC. It codes for CASTRAEYQETQYF.

The V gene is TRBV2, the J gene TRBJ2-7; 16 positions agree with TRBD2. The ends lost 5 bases at V and 4 bases at J; junction bases unmatched: 8. The CDR3 loop spans 17 amino acids. Germline CDR1 SNHLY, CDR2 FYNNEI. For the CDR3, the DNA is TGTGCCAGCAGTTTTCCCCCGGGACTAGCGGGAGGGTACGAGCAGTACTTC. Translating gives CASSFPPGLAGGYEQYF.

The rearrangement links TRBV19 to TRBJ2-3; D not resolved. Per germline, CDR1 LNHDA and CDR2 SQIVND (reference sequence). CDR3 length: 18 residues. Trimming shortened V by 3 bases and J by 2 bases, and 21 bases separated the two germline ends. CDR3 in amino acids: CASSIWAGELPDTDTQYF. The CDR3 nucleotides are TGTGCCAGTAGTATTTGGGCAGGAGAGCTTCCTGACACAGATACGCAGTATTTT.

To note about this clone: In the same sample, other DNA sequences code for this CDR3. The chain employs TRBV28 and TRBJ2-7; 11 nucleotides align to TRBD2. Germline CDR1 MDHEN, CDR2 SYDVKM. J was trimmed by 3 bases and V by 6 bases; bases with no gene match: 4. The CDR3 is 14 amino acids. In nucleotides, the CDR3 is TGTGCCAGCAGCCCCGGGACTAGCGGCTACGAGCAGTACTTC. Amino acid sequence: CASSPGTSGYEQYF.

This chain links TRBV27 with TRBJ2-1; D is undetermined. The CDR3 extends over 13 amino acids. V was clipped by 6 bases and J by 1 base, with 7 bases between them. Germline V gene data show CDR1 as MNHEY and CDR2 as SMNVEV (reference sequence). The CDR3 sequence is CASRAESYNEQFF. CDR3 nucleotide sequence: TGTGCCAGCAGGGCGGAATCCTACAATGAGCAGTTCTTC.

In its sample, this clone was seen once. V is TRBV30 and J is TRBJ2-1; D is unclear. The CDR3 is 12 residues long. V lost 5 bases to trimming and J lost 0 bases, with 5 bases between them. Germline CDR1 is GTSNPN and CDR2 is SVGIG (reference sequence). CDR3 in amino acids: CAWADSYNEQFF. CDR3 nucleotides: TGTGCCTGGGCCGACTCCTACAATGAGCAGTTCTTC.

This chain links TRBV28 with TRBJ1-2; the match to TRBD1 covers 10 bases. The V and J ends lost 4 bases and 9 bases, in that order; junction bases with no gene match: 8. The CDR3 is 14 residues long. Germline-derived CDR1 and CDR2 are MDHEN and SYDVKM. DNA of the CDR3: TGTGCCAGCAGTTACTCCGGGACAGGGGCAAGCTACACCTTC. The encoded protein is CASSYSGTGASYTF.

J is TRBJ2-1 and V is TRBV2; either TRBD1 or TRBD2 may supply D (6 bases each). V lost 3 bases and J 4 bases, leaving 22 bases between the germline ends. This CDR3 comprises 18 residues. Germline V gene data show CDR1 as SNHLY and CDR2 as FYNNEI. The chain's CDR3 is CASSDIPGYRGGYNEQFF. Here the CDR3 DNA reads TGTGCCAGCAGTGATATCCCCGGCTATCGAGGGGGGTACAATGAGCAGTTCTTC.

The J gene is TRBJ2-7, the V gene TRBV5-6, with 9 bases that match TRBD2. Trimming took 2 bases from V and 2 from J; bases not matched to a gene: 5. This CDR3 has 15 residues. CDR1 is SGHDT, CDR2 YYEEEE, per germline. In nucleotides, the CDR3 is TGTGCCAGCAGCTTCCAGACTAGCGGTCCCTACGAGCAGTACTTC. This sequence encodes CASSFQTSGPYEQYF. The entire variable domain, with the rest obtained from reference TRBV5-6 and TRBJ2-7, is as follows: DAGVTQSPTHLIKTRGQQVTLRCSPKSGHDTVSWYQQALGQGPQFIFQYYEEEERQRGNFPDRFSGHQFPNYSSELNVNALLLGDSALYLCASSFQTSGPYEQYFGPGTRLTVT.

This chain connects TRBV27 to TRBJ2-7, with 7 bases fitting TRBD2. The CDR3 extends over 14 amino acids. V was clipped by 3 bases and J by 2 bases; unmatched bases: 4. Germline V CDR1 and CDR2: MNHEY, SMNVEV (reference sequence). CDR3 residues: CASSFFAGAYEQYF. The CDR3 DNA sequence: TGTGCCAGCAGTTTTTTTGCGGGAGCCTACGAGCAGTACTTC.

This chain connects TRBV6-1 to TRBJ2-1, with 11 bases that match TRBD2. From germline, CDR1 is MNHNS and CDR2 SASEGT. The CDR3 runs 16 residues. Trimming took 3 bases from V and 8 from J; bases not matched to a gene: 9. CDR3 in DNA: TGTGCCAGCAGTGACCTGGCACTAGCGGGAGTCGATGAGCAGTTCTTC. Protein product: CASSDLALAGVDEQFF.

The J gene is TRBJ1-5, the V gene TRBV27; D is unclear. The CDR3 consists of 15 residues. The germline gives CDR1 MNHEY, CDR2 SMNVEV (reference sequence). The germline V and J ends were trimmed by 2 bases and 2 bases, with 10 bases remaining between them. CDR3 nucleotide sequence: TGTGCCAGCAGTTTACAGCCCGGTGGCAATCAGCCCCAGCATTTT. It is translated as CASSLQPGGNQPQHF.

V is TRBV2 and J is TRBJ1-5; the D gene is possibly TRBD1 (5 bases). The V and J ends lost 6 bases and 6 bases respectively, with 12 bases between them. Germline CDR1 SNHLY, CDR2 FYNNEI. The CDR3 is 13 amino acids. The DNA of the CDR3 is TGTGCCAGCAGGCTAGGAGGGACTCAGCCCCAGCATTTT. Amino acid sequence: CASRLGGTQPQHF.